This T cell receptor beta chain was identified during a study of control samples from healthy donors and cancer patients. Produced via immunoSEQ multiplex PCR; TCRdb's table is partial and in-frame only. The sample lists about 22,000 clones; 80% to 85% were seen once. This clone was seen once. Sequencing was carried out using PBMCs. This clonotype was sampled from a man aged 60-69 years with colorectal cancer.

The CDR3 region has the DNA TGTGCCAGCAGGCTGGACAGGGATGCCTACAATGAGCAGTTCTTC. It translates to CASRLDRDAYNEQFF. V and J are TRBV6-5 and TRBJ2-1; 8 bases agree with TRBD1. Germline-derived CDR1 and CDR2 are MNHEY and SVGAGI. J was trimmed by 2 bases and V by 6 bases; bases with no gene match: 6. This CDR3 has 15 amino acids.